The next 25 T cell receptor beta chains were all read from a single sample in a study of metastatic and nonmetastatic thyroid tumors. Patients were all untreated before their thyroid surgery. TCRdb re-called clones via MiXCR from the PCR reads. The repertoire holds approximately 23,000 clones, approximately 35% seen once, with approximately 21% in the top ten. Sequenced: blood. Receptors originate from a male donor with papillary thyroid cancer or a benign thyroid nodule (not recorded which). Some clones in this sample may be carry-over from other donors' samples.

This clone was seen repeatedly, ten times or more. The rearrangement joins TRBV6-5 to TRBJ1-6; D not resolved. CDR1 and CDR2 from the germline V gene are MNHEY and SVGAGI. The CDR3 extends over 16 amino acids. With 2 bases removed from V and 7 bases from J, the gap between germline ends came to 15 bases. In DNA, the CDR3 is TGTGCCAGCAGTTACGTAGACCCGGCGGGGAATTCACCCCTCCACTTT. Translation gives CASSYVDPAGNSPLHF.

The chain couples TRBV7-8 to TRBJ2-7; a weak D match, TRBD2 (6 bases). Germline V lookup: CDR1 SGHVS, CDR2 FQNEAQ. CDR3 length: 14 residues. V was shortened by 0 bases and J by 2 bases, with 8 bases between the two germline ends. In DNA form, the CDR3 reads TGTGCCAGCAGCTTAGCGGAGGGCACCTACGAGCAGTACTTC. This codes for CASSLAEGTYEQYF.

By share of the sample, this clone is medium-sized. The J gene is TRBJ2-1, the V gene TRBV5-1; 11 bases are a match to TRBD2. The CDR3 is made up of 14 amino acids. Looked up from germline, CDR1 is SGHRS and CDR2 is YFSETQ. The trim removed 7 bases at V and 5 bases at J, leaving 5 bases unmatched. The CDR3 sequence: CASGLAGYNNEQFF. The CDR3 DNA reads as TGCGCCAGCGGACTAGCGGGCTATAACAATGAGCAGTTCTTC.

In its sample, this clone was seen once. The rearrangement links TRBV18 to TRBJ2-3; TRBD1 matches 7 bases. Germline assignment: CDR1 KGHSH and CDR2 LQKENI. V trimming: 6 bases; J trimming: 0 bases; junction bases outside the gene matches: 9. There are 16 residues in the CDR3. The DNA of the CDR3 is TGTGCCAGCTCTTATAGGGGGCATGAGAGCACAGATACGCAGTATTTT. Its translation: CASSYRGHESTDTQYF.

At least ten counts were recorded for this clone. J is TRBJ2-1 and V is TRBV3-1; tentative D call: TRBD2 (6 bases). The V end lost 4 bases, the J end lost 4 bases, and 11 bases lay between the germline ends. The germline gives CDR1 LGHDT, CDR2 YNNKEL (reference sequence). This CDR3 comprises 14 residues. The CDR3 here is CASSRDLTYNEQFF. Written as DNA, the CDR3 is TGTGCCAGCAGCCGGGACTTGACGTACAATGAGCAGTTCTTC.

A note on this clone: One end of the junction varies from germline; a read error may be responsible. The chain employs TRBV25-1 and TRBJ2-7; unclear D gene. The length of the CDR3 is 13 residues. Germline CDR1 and CDR2: MGHDK and SYGVNS. CDR3 sequence: CASEKKGPQRADF. The CDR3 region has the DNA TGTGCCAGCGAAAAAAAGGGTCCTCAAAGGGCGGATTTC.

The V call is TRBV5-8, the J call TRBJ1-2; TRBD1 is a possible D gene (5 bases). This CDR3 region has 14 residues. The germline gives CDR1 SGHTS, CDR2 YDEGEE. The V end was cut by 4 bases, the J end by 8 bases, with 18 bases between. The CDR3 sequence is CASSTYQGSGGYTF. The CDR3 coding sequence is TGTGCCAGCAGCACGTACCAGGGATCGGGGGGCTACACCTTC.

This clone was counted ten times or more. V usage is TRBV19 and J usage is TRBJ2-2, with 8 bases identical to TRBD1. The germline V gene has CDR1 LNHDA and CDR2 SQIVND (reference sequence). V gave up 3 bases and J gave up 7 bases; unmatched junction bases: 4. The CDR3 extends over 14 amino acids. As DNA, the CDR3 is TGTGCCAGTAGTATGACAGGGGTTATCGGGGAGCTGTTTTTT. Residues: CASSMTGVIGELFF.

This clone is medium-sized (0.01 to 0.1%) in the sample. The chain joins TRBV7-2 to TRBJ1-2, with D maybe TRBD1 (6 bases). The CDR3 totals 15 residues. V lost 1 base and J lost 3, with 12 bases in between. Germline V gene lookup returns CDR1 SGHTA and CDR2 FQGNSA. CDR3 coding DNA: TGTGCCAGCAGCTTAGGTACAGGGTATCACTATGGCTACACCTTC. Amino acid sequence: CASSLGTGYHYGYTF.

This clone was detected only a few times. The gene calls are TRBV4-2 and TRBJ2-1; no definite D call. This CDR3 has 13 residues. Trimming took off 4 bases at V and 10 bases at J, with 14 bases between the two ends. CDR1 is LGHNA, CDR2 YNFKEQ, per germline. CDR3 protein: CASSPSETYEQFF. The CDR3 DNA reads TGTGCCAGCAGCCCGTCGGAGACATACGAGCAGTTCTTC.

This chain uses TRBV11-2 with TRBJ2-7; 8 positions agree with TRBD1. Losses at the gene ends were 5 bases for V and 3 bases for J; bases not matched to a gene: 9. The CDR3 is made up of 15 amino acids. Germline loops: CDR1 SGHAT, CDR2 FQNNGV. This chain's CDR3 is CASSPLGQGRYEQYF. As DNA, the CDR3 is TGTGCCAGCAGCCCACTCGGACAGGGTCGCTACGAGCAGTACTTC.

This clone was observed a handful of times. The J gene is TRBJ1-4, the V gene TRBV6-1, with D hard to call. Between the trimmed V and J ends, which lost 1 base and 7 bases, there was a span of 10 bases. Germline loops: CDR1 MNHNS, CDR2 SASEGT. The CDR3 extends over 14 amino acids. The CDR3 nucleotides read TGTGCCAGCAGTGAAGGGGGAGGAGGTGAAAAACTGTTTTTT. Protein: CASSEGGGGEKLFF.

This clone came up a few times. The chain is built from TRBV28 and TRBJ1-4; D possibly corresponds to TRBD1 (5 bases). Trimming shortened V by 5 bases and J by 11 bases, and 12 bases separated the two germline ends. Per germline, CDR1 MDHEN and CDR2 SYDVKM. This CDR3 has 12 residues. CDR3 protein: CASSVTADKLFF. The CDR3, as DNA: TGTGCCAGCAGTGTGACAGCTGACAAACTGTTTTTT.

This chain joins TRBV5-1 and TRBJ2-7, with TRBD2 matching 13 bases. The CDR3 is 15 residues long. With 3 bases clipped from V and 6 bases from J, the junction kept 6 bases outside the gene matches. Germline V gene lookup returns CDR1 SGHRS and CDR2 YFSETQ. CDR3 region: CASSSGTSGAGEQYF. The CDR3 DNA reads as TGCGCCAGCAGCTCCGGGACTAGCGGGGCGGGCGAGCAGTACTTC.

In its sample, this clone is medium-sized. The gene calls are TRBV4-1 and TRBJ1-6; 9 positions match TRBD1. The CDR3 spans 16 residues. The germline V gene has CDR1 MGHRA and CDR2 YSYEKL. The J segment lost 6 bases and the V segment lost 0 bases, leaving 3 bases of the junction unmatched. The CDR3 spells CASSQDAGQGNSPLHF. DNA of the CDR3: TGCGCCAGCAGCCAAGATGCGGGACAGGGTAATTCACCCCTCCACTTT.

This clone occurred many times. The chain has TRBV28 and TRBJ2-7, with TRBD1 matching 8 bases. The CDR3 loop spans 14 amino acids. V lost 6 bases and J lost 0; bases outside the gene matches: 4. Germline values: CDR1 MDHEN, CDR2 SYDVKM. The CDR3 bases are TGTGCCAGCAGCCGGACAGGGAGCTCCTACGAGCAGTACTTC. It codes for CASSRTGSSYEQYF.

This clone rates as medium-sized (0.01 to 0.1%). This chain uses TRBV6-2 or TRBV6-3 with TRBJ2-2; D is perhaps TRBD1 or TRBD2 (5 bases each). CDR1 is MNHEY and CDR2 is SVGEGT in the germline V gene. V gave up 4 bases and J gave up 4 bases, with 10 bases separating them. This CDR3 has 14 amino acids. CDR3 sequence (DNA): TGTGCCAGCAGTTGGGGGTCTCTCACCGGGGAGCTGTTTTTT. It codes for CASSWGSLTGELFF.

The chain is built from TRBV20-1 and TRBJ2-7; 7 nucleotides line up with TRBD2. Looked up from germline, CDR1 is DFQATT and CDR2 is SNEGSKA (reference sequence). The trim removed 1 base at V and 7 bases at J, leaving 10 bases unmatched. The CDR3 sequence is 14 residues long. The CDR3 nucleotides read TGCAGTGCTAGAGCGGCGGGAGTAAGGGAAGAGCAGTACTTC. This translates into CSARAAGVREEQYF.

The chain has TRBV5-1 and TRBJ2-7, with 9 bases that match TRBD2. The CDR3 consists of 17 residues. In germline, CDR1 is SGHRS, CDR2 YFSETQ. V lost 3 bases, J lost 2 bases, and 12 bases stayed unmatched. CDR3 loop: CASSSGPRASGAYEQYF. CDR3 coding DNA: TGCGCCAGCAGCTCGGGCCCCCGGGCTAGCGGGGCCTACGAGCAGTACTTC.

This clone has a count of ten or more. The CDR3 here is CASSAQPGTSGKANTGELFF. Written as DNA, the CDR3 is TGTGCCAGCAGCGCCCAACCCGGGACTAGCGGAAAAGCGAACACCGGGGAGCTGTTTTTT. This sequence joins TRBV7-9 and TRBJ2-2; 11 nucleotides match TRBD2. The germline gives CDR1 SEHNR, CDR2 FQNEAQ (reference sequence). This CDR3 spans 20 amino acids. V shed 5 bases, J shed 0 bases, and the junction held 14 bases outside the gene matches.

This chain joins TRBV19 and TRBJ1-2, with no clear D. V lost 1 base, J lost 8 bases, and 8 bases lay in between. Germline CDR1 reads LNHDA; CDR2 reads SQIVND (reference sequence). The CDR3 loop spans 12 amino acids. The CDR3 DNA follows: TGTGCCAGTAGTATAGGGAATGTCGGCTACACCTTC. Protein sequence: CASSIGNVGYTF.

Relative to its sample, this clone is medium-sized. The genes are TRBV12-3 or TRBV12-4 and TRBJ2-1, with D perhaps TRBD2 (5 bases). The CDR3 contains 13 residues. Trimming stripped 8 bases from V and 9 bases from J, with 17 bases between. The CDR3 sequence: CASCEGGVCEQFF. In DNA, the CDR3 is TGTGCCAGCTGCGAGGGCGGAGTGTGTGAGCAGTTCTTC.

The chain couples TRBV28 to TRBJ1-2; D not resolved. Trimming left V 6 bases short and J 8 bases short, with 13 bases between. The CDR3 totals 12 residues. Germline CDR1 MDHEN, CDR2 SYDVKM. CDR3 sequence (DNA): TGTGCCAGCAGCTCAACATGGTTCGGCTACACCTTC. This codes for CASSSTWFGYTF.

The chain couples TRBV28 to TRBJ1-6; D unclear. Germline CDR1 is MDHEN and CDR2 is SYDVKM. This CDR3 is 16 amino acids long. Trimming removed 6 bases from V and 0 bases from J, with 12 bases in between. The DNA for the CDR3 is TGTGCCAGCAGAGCCAGTGGCGGCTCCTATAATTCACCCCTCCACTTT. It codes for CASRASGGSYNSPLHF.

This clone was seen a few times. The J gene is TRBJ2-7, the V gene TRBV6-1, with 10 positions matching TRBD1. The germline V gene encodes CDR1 MNHNS and CDR2 SASEGT. Trimming at V came to 3 bases and at J to 0 bases, leaving 2 bases not matched to a gene. The CDR3 is 15 residues long. The CDR3 DNA reads as TGTGCCAGCAGTGAGGGGACAGGGGTCTCCTACGAGCAGTACTTC. Translation: CASSEGTGVSYEQYF.